A single sample gave rise to the 2 T cell receptor beta chains below, sequenced in a study of T cells in Graves' hyperthyroidism and ophthalmopathy. Amplification of TCR beta CDR3 regions used RNA as the template. Using the HTBI primer set, a first-round RT-PCR was run on the TCR CDR3. TCRdb analysed the multiplex PCR reads with MiXCR anew, one entry per CDR3 protein. The sample includes approximately 560,000 distinct CDR3 sequences, about half of them seen just once. The source material was peripheral blood or thyroid tissue (not recorded which). The receptors here all came from a woman younger than 30 with Graves' hyperthyroidism.

In this sample, this clonotype turned up a few times. The chain combines TRBV2 with TRBJ2-7; TRBD2 is a possible D gene (6 bases). Germline CDR1 SNHLY, CDR2 FYNNEI. The ends were cut back, 7 bases at V and 6 bases at J, with 19 bases in the middle. This CDR3 contains 14 residues. As DNA, the CDR3 is TGTGCCAGCAACGTTGGAGCGGCGGGGTTCGAGCAGTACTTC. Encoded protein: CASNVGAAGFEQYF.

Regarding this clonotype: This clone may be a read error of a much larger clone one base away. The chain is built from TRBV7-9 and TRBJ2-5, with a tentative D call TRBD2 (6 bases). The V and J ends lost 1 base and 6 bases respectively, with 9 bases between them. The germline V gene has CDR1 SEHNR and CDR2 FQNEAQ (reference sequence). This CDR3 has 13 amino acids. The CDR3 reads CASSLGTTQTQYF. DNA of the CDR3: TGTGCCAGCAGCTTAGGGACTACGCAGACCCAGTACTTC.